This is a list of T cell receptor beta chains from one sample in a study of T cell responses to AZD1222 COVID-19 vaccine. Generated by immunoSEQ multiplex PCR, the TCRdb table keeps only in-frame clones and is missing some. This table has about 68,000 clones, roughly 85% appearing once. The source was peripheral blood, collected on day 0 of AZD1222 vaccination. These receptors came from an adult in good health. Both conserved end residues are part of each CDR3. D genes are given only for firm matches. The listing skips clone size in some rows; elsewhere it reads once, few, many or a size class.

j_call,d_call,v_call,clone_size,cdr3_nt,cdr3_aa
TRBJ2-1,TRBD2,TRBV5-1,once,TGCGCCAGCAGCCCCTCACTAGCGGGGGCACGCTACAATGAGCAGTTCTTC,CASSPSLAGARYNEQFF
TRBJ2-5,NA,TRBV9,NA,TGTGCCAGCAGCGTAGGTAGCCCGTTACAAGAGACCCAGTACTTC,CASSVGSPLQETQYF
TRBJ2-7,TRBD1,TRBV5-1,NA,TGCGCCAGCAGCTTCCGGGACAGGGCGGTTGAACAGTACTTC,CASSFRDRAVEQYF
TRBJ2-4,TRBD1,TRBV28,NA,TGTGCCAGCAGTTTTTTGGGACAGGGCTTTAGGGACATTCAGTACTTC,CASSFLGQGFRDIQYF
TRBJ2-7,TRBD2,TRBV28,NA,TGTGCCAGCGGGACTAGCGGCTTCTACGAGCAGTACTTC,CASGTSGFYEQYF
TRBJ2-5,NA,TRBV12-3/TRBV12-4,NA,TGTGCCAGCAGTTTCGGGGGAGAAGAGACCCAGTACTTC,CASSFGGEETQYF
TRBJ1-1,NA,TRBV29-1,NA,TGCAGCGTCTTGTGGGGGATCACTGAAGCTTTCTTT,CSVLWGITEAFF
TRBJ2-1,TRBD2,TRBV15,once,TGTGCCACCAGCAGATTAGTAGCGGGAGGTTACAATGAGCAGTTCTTC,CATSRLVAGGYNEQFF
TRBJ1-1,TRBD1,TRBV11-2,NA,TGTGCCAGCAGCCCGGACAGGTTCCCCATGAACACTGAAGCTTTCTTT,CASSPDRFPMNTEAFF
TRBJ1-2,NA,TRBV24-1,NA,TGTGCCACCAGTGACCCCCAGGGAGGGGCCTATGGCTACACCTTC,CATSDPQGGAYGYTF
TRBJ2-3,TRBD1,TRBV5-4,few,TGTGCCAGCAGCTTGGGACAGGGGTTTGATGATACGCAGTATTTT,CASSLGQGFDDTQYF
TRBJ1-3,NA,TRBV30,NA,TGTGCCTGGAGTTCCAGCTCTGGAAACACCATATATTTT,CAWSSSSGNTIYF
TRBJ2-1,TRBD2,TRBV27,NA,TGTGCCAGCAGTCCTATAGCGGGAGTAGCCTACAATGAGCAGTTCTTC,CASSPIAGVAYNEQFF
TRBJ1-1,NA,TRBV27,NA,TGTGCCAGCAGTTTTGTCGGGCCCGGCACTGAAGCTTTCTTT,CASSFVGPGTEAFF
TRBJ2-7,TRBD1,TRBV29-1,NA,TGCAGCGCCTCGGCCGGGACAGGGTACTACGAGCAGTACTTC,CSASAGTGYYEQYF
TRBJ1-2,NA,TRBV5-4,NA,TGTGCCAGCAGCATACATAACTATGGCTACACCTTC,CASSIHNYGYTF
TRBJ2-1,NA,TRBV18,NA,TGTGCCAGCTCACCACCGAGCTACAGGAGGGGCCACAATGAGCAGTTCTTC,CASSPPSYRRGHNEQFF
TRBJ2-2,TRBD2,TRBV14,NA,TGTGCCAGCAGCCAAGATAACCCCCCGATCTTAGGAGATCGCGGGGGGAACACCGGGGAGCTGTTTTTT,CASSQDNPPILGDRGGNTGELFF
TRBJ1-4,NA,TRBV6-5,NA,TGTGCCAGCAGTAGGCTAGGACGAAGTGAAAAACTGTTTTTT,CASSRLGRSEKLFF
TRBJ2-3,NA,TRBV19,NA,TGTGCCAGTAGTCCTCAGGGGATTCGAGATACGCAGTATTTT,CASSPQGIRDTQYF
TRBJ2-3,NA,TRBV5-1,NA,TGCGCCAGCAGCTCCGAGGGGCGCAAAGATACGCAGTATTTT,CASSSEGRKDTQYF
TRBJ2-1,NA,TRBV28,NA,TGTGCCAGCAGTTCCCCCGGGACCGAATACAATGAGCAGTTCTTC,CASSSPGTEYNEQFF
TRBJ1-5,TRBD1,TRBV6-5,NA,TGTGCCAGCAGCCTAGGGACAGGGTGGAATCAGCCCCAGCATTTT,CASSLGTGWNQPQHF
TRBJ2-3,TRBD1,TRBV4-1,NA,TGCGCCAGCAGCCAAGATAGTACGGGACAGGGTACAGATACGCAGTATTTT,CASSQDSTGQGTDTQYF
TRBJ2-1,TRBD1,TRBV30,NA,TGTGCCTGGAGTTCCGGGACAGGCCTTGAGCAGTTCTTC,CAWSSGTGLEQFF
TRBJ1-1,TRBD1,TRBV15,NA,TGTGCCACCAGCGGGGAACAGGGGAAGAACACTGAAGCTTTCTTT,CATSGEQGKNTEAFF
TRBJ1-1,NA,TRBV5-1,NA,TGCGCCAGCAGCATGGACCTAAACACTGAAGCTTTCTTT,CASSMDLNTEAFF
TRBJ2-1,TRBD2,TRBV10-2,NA,TGCGCCAGCAGTGATCGTGCGGGAGGGAATGAGCAGTTCTTC,CASSDRAGGNEQFF
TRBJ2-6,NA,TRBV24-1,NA,TGTGCCACAGCTCCCGGGTCTGGGGCCAACGTCCTGACTTTC,CATAPGSGANVLTF
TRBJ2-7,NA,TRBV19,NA,TGTGCCAGTAGTATGGGGACATCCCACTACGAGCAGTACTTC,CASSMGTSHYEQYF
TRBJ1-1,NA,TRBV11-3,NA,TGTGCCAGCAGCTTCTGCAGGGGTTGGGCTTTCTTT,CASSFCRGWAFF
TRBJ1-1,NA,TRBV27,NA,TGTGCCAGCCTAAGGGGGGGTTTAGGAACTGAAGCTTTCTTT,CASLRGGLGTEAFF
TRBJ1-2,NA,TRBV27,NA,TGTGCCAGCAGAGGTGAGGCCTCTGGATCCTACACCTTC,CASRGEASGSYTF
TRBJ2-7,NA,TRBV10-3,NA,TGTGCCATCAGAGCTACCGGGACCACCACTTACTACGAGCAGTACTTC,CAIRATGTTTYYEQYF
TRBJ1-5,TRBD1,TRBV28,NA,TGTGCCAGCAGTGGGACAGCCGATAGCAATCAGCCCCAGCATTTT,CASSGTADSNQPQHF
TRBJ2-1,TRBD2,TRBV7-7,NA,TGTGCCAGCAGCTTAGCTCTAGCGGGGTACAATGAGCAGTTCTTC,CASSLALAGYNEQFF
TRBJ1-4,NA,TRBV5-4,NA,TGTGCCAGCAGCTTGACGGCTGGTGAAAAACTGTTTTTT,CASSLTAGEKLFF
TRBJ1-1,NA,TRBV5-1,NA,TGCGCCAGCAGCTCCGCGGTCCTCACTGAAGCTTTCTTT,CASSSAVLTEAFF
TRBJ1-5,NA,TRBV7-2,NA,TGTGCCAGCAGCCGCTTTATCGGGGAAAATCAGCCCCAGCATTTT,CASSRFIGENQPQHF
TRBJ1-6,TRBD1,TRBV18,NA,TGTGCCAGCTCACCACGGCAGGGGGATAATTCACCCCTCCACTTT,CASSPRQGDNSPLHF
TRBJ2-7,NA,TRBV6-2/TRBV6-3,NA,TGTGCCAGCAGCCCCTATAGTTATTACGAGCAGTACTTC,CASSPYSYYEQYF
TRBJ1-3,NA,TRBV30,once,TGTCTGGGATTTGCGGGAAACACCATATATTTT,CLGFAGNTIYF
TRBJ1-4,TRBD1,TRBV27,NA,TGTGCCAGCAGTCCGGGGACAGGGACAACTGGAAATGAAAAACTGTTTTTT,CASSPGTGTTGNEKLFF
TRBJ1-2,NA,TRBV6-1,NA,TGTGCCAGCAGTGAAGCGCGGGGAGCTAACTATGGCTACACCTTC,CASSEARGANYGYTF
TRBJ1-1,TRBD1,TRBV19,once,TGTGCCAGTACCGATACAGGGGACACTGAAGCTTTCTTT,CASTDTGDTEAFF
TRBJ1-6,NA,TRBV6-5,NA,TGTGCCAGCAGCCCCGGGACCCCGAGGTCACCCCTCCACTTT,CASSPGTPRSPLHF
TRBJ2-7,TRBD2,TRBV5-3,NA,TGTGCCAGAAGCTCTGGACTAGCGGGTTTGGGGACCTACGAGCAGTACTTC,CARSSGLAGLGTYEQYF
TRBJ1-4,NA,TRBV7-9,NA,TGTGCCAGCAGCTTACTGGGGGAAAAACTGTTTTTT,CASSLLGEKLFF
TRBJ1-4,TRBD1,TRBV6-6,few,TGTGCCGGTAAATCCGACAGGGACGTAGAGGAAAAACTGTTTTTT,CAGKSDRDVEEKLFF
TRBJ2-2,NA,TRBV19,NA,TGTGCCAGTAGTATTGCCGAAGACACCGGGGAGCTGTTTTTT,CASSIAEDTGELFF
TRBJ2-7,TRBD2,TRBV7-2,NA,TGTGCCAGCAGCTTACCCTCTAGCGGGAGGGCCTACGAGCAGTACTTC,CASSLPSSGRAYEQYF
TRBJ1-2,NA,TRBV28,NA,TGTGCCAGCAGTTTATACAGGACTTATGGCTACACCTTC,CASSLYRTYGYTF
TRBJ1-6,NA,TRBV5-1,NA,TGCGCCAGCAGCTTGGAAGCGGGAAGTGGATCACCCCTCCACTTT,CASSLEAGSGSPLHF
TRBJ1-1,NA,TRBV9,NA,TGTGCCAGCAGCCTCCGATCGGGAGGTGAAGCTTTCTTT,CASSLRSGGEAFF